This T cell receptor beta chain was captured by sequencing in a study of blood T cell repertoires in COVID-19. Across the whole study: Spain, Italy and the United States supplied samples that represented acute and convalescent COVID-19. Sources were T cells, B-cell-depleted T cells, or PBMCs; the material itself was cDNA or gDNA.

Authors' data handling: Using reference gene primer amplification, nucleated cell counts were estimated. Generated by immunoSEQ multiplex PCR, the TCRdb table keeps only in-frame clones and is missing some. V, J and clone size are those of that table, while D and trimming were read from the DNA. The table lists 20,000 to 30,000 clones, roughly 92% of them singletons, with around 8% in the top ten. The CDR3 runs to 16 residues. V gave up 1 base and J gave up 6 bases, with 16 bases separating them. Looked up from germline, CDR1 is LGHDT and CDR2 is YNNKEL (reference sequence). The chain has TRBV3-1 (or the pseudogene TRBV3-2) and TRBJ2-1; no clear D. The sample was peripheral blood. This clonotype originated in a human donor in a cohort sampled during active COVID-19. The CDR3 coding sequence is TGTGCCAGCAGCCAAGCGAGGTCCCTTACCCGCAATGAGCAGTTCTTC. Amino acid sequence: CASSQARSLTRNEQFF.